One and the same sample provided the 6 T cell receptor beta chains below, sequenced in a study of T-cell memory formation after mild COVID-19. TCRdb called the 5' RACE reads again in MiXCR, with one record for every CDR3 protein. The sample consists of hundreds of thousands of distinct CDR3 sequences, approximately 13% of them appearing once. The sequencing input was PBMCs or a T cell subset sorted from them (not recorded which). Every receptor here comes from a man aged 18 to 30 who had mild COVID-19 (a few samples of this study predate the infection). Cell type and time point are not known.

This clonotype occurred many times. The chain uses TRBV25-1 and TRBJ2-1; the match to TRBD2 covers 9 bases. The CDR3 covers 13 residues. V was pared by 8 bases and J by 6 bases, with 5 bases of the junction left unmatched. In germline, CDR1 is MGHDK, CDR2 SYGVNS. CDR3 nucleotides: TGTGCCAGCGCAAGGACTAGCGTCAATGAGCAGTTCTTC. It specifies CASARTSVNEQFF.

The rearrangement links TRBV7-8 to TRBJ2-7; D is uncertain. CDR1 is SGHVS, CDR2 FQNEAQ, per germline. This CDR3 is 12 amino acids long. V shed 1 base and J shed 5 bases, with 6 bases lying between them. CDR3 in DNA: TGTGCCAGCAGCTTAGAACCAAACGAGCAGTACGTC. Its protein product is CASSLEPNEQYV.

Many counts were recorded for this clonotype. The chain is built from TRBV11-2 and TRBJ2-7; D is unresolved. With 0 bases removed from V and 2 bases from J, the gap between germline ends came to 5 bases. CDR3 length: 13 residues. Per the germline V gene, CDR1 is SGHAT and CDR2 is FQNNGV. CDR3: CASSLEQPYEQYF. CDR3 coding DNA: TGTGCCAGCAGCTTAGAACAACCCTACGAGCAGTACTTC.

This clonotype was seen a few times. The chain carries TRBV5-1 and TRBJ1-1; no clear D gene. Germline lookup yields CDR1 SGHRS and CDR2 YFSETQ. The CDR3 runs to 14 residues. Trimming removed 1 base from V and 1 base from J, with 8 bases in between. The CDR3 DNA follows: TGCGCCAGCAGCTTGAAAACGGGGAACACTGAAGCTTTCTTT. This translates into CASSLKTGNTEAFF.

This clonotype appeared a few times. The V and J genes are TRBV24-1 and TRBJ1-1; D gene unclear. This CDR3 comprises 13 residues. Trimming took 7 bases from V and 1 from J, leaving 9 bases between them. Germline CDR1 and CDR2: KGHDR and SFDVKD. CDR3 coding DNA: TGTGCCACCAGAGGCAACGGGAACACTGAAGCTTTCTTT. Amino acids: CATRGNGNTEAFF.

This clonotype has only a few counts. This sequence joins TRBV25-1 and TRBJ1-1, with a tentative D call TRBD1 (6 bases). V lost 0 bases, J lost 4 bases, and 12 bases lay in between. The CDR3 is 15 residues long. Germline CDR1 and CDR2: MGHDK and SYGVNS. DNA for the CDR3: TGTGCCAGCAGTGAATACACAGGGTTGGGCACTGAAGCTTTCTTT. It is translated as CASSEYTGLGTEAFF.